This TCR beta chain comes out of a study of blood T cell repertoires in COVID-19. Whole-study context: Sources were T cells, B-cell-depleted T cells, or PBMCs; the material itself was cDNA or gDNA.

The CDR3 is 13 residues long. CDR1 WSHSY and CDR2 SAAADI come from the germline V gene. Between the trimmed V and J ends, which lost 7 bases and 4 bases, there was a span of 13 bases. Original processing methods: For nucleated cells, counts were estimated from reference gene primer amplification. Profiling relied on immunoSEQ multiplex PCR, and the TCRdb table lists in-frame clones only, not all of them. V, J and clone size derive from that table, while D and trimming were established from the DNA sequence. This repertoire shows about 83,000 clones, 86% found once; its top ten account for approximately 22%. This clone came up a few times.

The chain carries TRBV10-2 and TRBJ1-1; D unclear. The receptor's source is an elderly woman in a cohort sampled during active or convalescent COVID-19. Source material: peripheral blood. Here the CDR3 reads CASTLRPGTEAFF. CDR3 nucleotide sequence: TGCGCCAGCACCCTCCGCCCAGGCACTGAAGCTTTCTTT.